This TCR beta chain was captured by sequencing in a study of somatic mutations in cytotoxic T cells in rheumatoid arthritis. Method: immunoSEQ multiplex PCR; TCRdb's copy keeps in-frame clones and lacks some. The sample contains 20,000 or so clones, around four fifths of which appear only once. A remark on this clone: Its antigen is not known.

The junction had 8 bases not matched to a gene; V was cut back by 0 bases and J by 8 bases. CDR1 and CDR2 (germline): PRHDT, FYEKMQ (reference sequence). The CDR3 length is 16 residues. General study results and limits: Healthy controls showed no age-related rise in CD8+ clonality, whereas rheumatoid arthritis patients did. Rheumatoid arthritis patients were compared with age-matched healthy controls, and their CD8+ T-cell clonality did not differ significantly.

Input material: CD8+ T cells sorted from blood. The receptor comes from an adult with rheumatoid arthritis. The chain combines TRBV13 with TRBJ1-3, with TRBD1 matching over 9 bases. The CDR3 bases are TGTGCCAGCAGCTTAGGAGGGACAGGGATGCTGGACACCATATATTTT. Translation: CASSLGGTGMLDTIYF. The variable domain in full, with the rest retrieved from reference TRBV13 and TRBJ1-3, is AAGVIQSPRHLIKEKRETATLKCYPIPRHDTVYWYQQGPGQDPQFLISFYEKMQSDKGSIPDRFSAQQFSDYHSELNMSSLELGDSALYFCASSLGGTGMLDTIYFGEGSWLTVV.